This TCR beta chain comes out of a study of a mutant IDH1 vaccine in newly diagnosed glioma (dated by TCRdb to about 2021). Context from the whole study: In the chemotherapy-containing groups, vaccination started alongside temozolomide cycles, whereas in patients who had radiotherapy alone it started 4-6 weeks after radiotherapy. The week-35 safety follow-up took place at visit V12, and the week-47 end of study took place at visit V13. Of the roughly 32 patients who were treated, around 62% were male and approximately 40% were female, and the mean age was around 40 years. Six visits were used for peripheral blood collection: V03 (baseline), V05, V07, V10, V12 and V13. For exploratory analyses, 25 to 30 treated patients had longitudinal TCRB deep sequencing done wherever samples were available. Prior to enrollment, patients had been given standard therapy consisting of radiotherapy alone, temozolomide alone, or radiochemotherapy with temozolomide, with the combination given to most patients.

Sequences LGHNA (CDR1) and YSLEER (CDR2) are obtained from the germline V gene. At the junction V is shortened by 3 bases and J by 4 bases, with 13 bases in between. The CDR3 starts with the cysteine, ends with the phenylalanine, and has 15 residues. Of all the DNA, just the CDR3 is kept, 45 bases in frame from base 1. Library construction relied on the immunoSEQ multiplex PCR assay. Rearranged TCR beta chain sequences were amplified with the hsTCRB Kit following the manufacturer's protocol. An Illumina MiSeq was used to sequence the TCRB libraries. The paper's processing steps were these. The proprietary platform of the kit vendor was used for demultiplexing, trimming and gene mapping. In its TCRdb copy, this immuneACCESS table keeps in-frame sequences only and misses some clones. Where compared with another copy, unresolved V genes explain less than half of these, and the others have no known cause. D and trimming come from the DNA, and the V and J calls and clone size come from that table. The sample data list tens of thousands of clones, and roughly 71% of these were observed just once. The ten top clones hold roughly 4.7% of the sample.

As concerns this clone: No cognate antigen has been identified for it. The input lacks base qualities; no much larger clone sits a single base away.

Summary of the overall study and its limitations: Pseudoprogression appeared unrelated to alterations in the top peripheral T cell clonotypes detected by TCRB sequencing. The authors stated that sample limitations prevented analyses of patient blood samples from being reproduced. Vaccine-induced immune responses across multiple MHC alleles were detected in approximately 93% of patients. PBMC samples for TCRB deep sequencing were selected based on availability.

According to the study, the label for this sample's time point signals: week 35, safety follow-up. Each vaccine dose, consisting of 300 ug of a 20-mer mutant IDH1 peptide in Montanide, was administered subcutaneously with topical imiquimod. Across visits V03 through V10, patients got a total of eight vaccinations, given in weeks 1, 3, 5, 7, 11, 15, 19 and 23. All donors had newly diagnosed IDH1-mutant astrocytomas of WHO grade 3 or 4 that showed loss of nuclear ATRX. The samples were drawn from NOA16, a multicentre, single-arm, open-label phase I trial in Germany that tested a mutant IDH1 peptide vaccine in humans for the first time. The DNeasy Blood and Tissue Kit was used to extract genomic DNA from EDTA blood for TCRB sequencing.

The chain is encoded by TRBV4-3 joined to TRBJ1-3, with the D segment identity uncertain. This clonotype was obtained from a man aged 50-60 years with glioma. Sequenced here: PBMCs, sampled from a glioma patient whose treatment included an IDH1 peptide vaccine. CDR3 reads: CASSQGQGAGNTIYF. The bases are TGCGCCAGCAGCCAGGGCCAAGGCGCCGGAAACACCATATATTTT.